Below are 19 T cell receptor beta chains sequenced from a single sample in a study of control samples from healthy donors and cancer patients. Repertoires were generated with immunoSEQ multiplex PCR, while TCRdb's copy carries only in-frame clones and drops some. The profile shows approximately 150,000 clones, approximately 94% of them singletons. What was sequenced was blood. The receptors originated from a young woman in good health.

The V and J genes are TRBV27 and TRBJ1-4, with D uncertain. The germline V and J ends were trimmed by 7 bases and 2 bases, with 5 bases remaining between them. This CDR3 has 12 residues. In germline, CDR1 is MNHEY, CDR2 SMNVEV (reference sequence). The DNA for the CDR3 is TGTGCCAGCACCCTCACTAATGAAAAACTGTTTTTT. It specifies CASTLTNEKLFF.

The chain uses TRBV18 and TRBJ2-3; D call uncertain. Trimming stripped 3 bases from V and 4 bases from J, with 8 bases between. The CDR3 totals 13 residues. The germline gives CDR1 KGHSH, CDR2 LQKENI. The CDR3 here is CASSPPYSDTQYF. The CDR3 region has the DNA TGTGCCAGCTCACCCCCCTACTCAGATACGCAGTATTTT. Together with reference TRBV18 and TRBJ2-3, the CDR3 gives the full variable domain: NAGVMQNPRHLVRRRGQEARLRCSPMKGHSHVYWYRQLPEEGLKFMVYLQKENIIDESGMPKERFSAEFPKEGPSILRIQQVVRGDSAAYFCASSPPYSDTQYFGPGTRLTVL.

This chain's CDR3 is CASRDNRDRSYNEQFF. Written as DNA, the CDR3 is TGTGCCAGCAGGGATAACAGGGATCGATCCTACAATGAGCAGTTCTTC. This chain uses TRBV7-9 with TRBJ2-1; the D gene is possibly TRBD1 (6 bases). Between the trimmed V and J ends, which lost 6 bases and 1 base, there was a span of 16 bases. This CDR3 has 16 residues. CDR1 and CDR2 from the germline V gene are SEHNR and FQNEAQ (reference sequence).

This rearrangement joins TRBV7-2 to TRBJ2-7, with 8 bases identical to TRBD1. CDR1 is SGHTA and CDR2 is FQGNSA in the germline V gene. The CDR3 sequence is 14 residues long. V was pared by 5 bases and J by 4 bases, with 7 bases of the junction left unmatched. CDR3 protein: CASSTLGQDYEQYF. CDR3 bases: TGTGCCAGCAGCACCCTGGGACAGGATTACGAGCAGTACTTC.

The chain uses TRBV6-1 and TRBJ1-3; unclear D gene. The germline V gene encodes CDR1 MNHNS and CDR2 SASEGT. There are 16 residues in the CDR3. V lost 4 bases, J lost 0 bases, and 13 bases lay in between. In DNA, the CDR3 is TGTGCCAGCAGTGCCGGACTGATCCACTCTGGAAACACCATATATTTT. It is translated as CASSAGLIHSGNTIYF.

The DNA for the CDR3 is TGTGCCAGCAGTTATGGGAATCAGCCCCAGCATTTT. Protein sequence: CASSYGNQPQHF. The rearrangement links TRBV6-6 to TRBJ1-5, with D uncertain. The germline V gene has CDR1 MNHNY and CDR2 SVGAGI (reference sequence). V was cut by 3 bases and J by 4 bases, with 4 bases left in between. CDR3 size: 12 residues.

The chain joins TRBV28 to TRBJ2-5; 13 bases agree with TRBD2. The CDR3 consists of 17 residues. Trimming cost V 2 bases and J 1 base; bases outside gene matches: 4. Germline V CDR1 and CDR2: MDHEN, SYDVKM. The CDR3 DNA reads as TGTGCCAGCAGTTTAAGTACTAGCGGGAGGGTCCAAGAGACCCAGTACTTC. Translated, it gives CASSLSTSGRVQETQYF. The full variable domain, completed using reference TRBV28 and TRBJ2-5, is DVKVTQSSRYLVKRTGEKVFLECVQDMDHENMFWYRQDPGLGLRLIYFSYDVKMKEKGDIPEGYSVSREKKERFSLILESASTNQTSMYLCASSLSTSGRVQETQYFGPGTRLLVL.

The chain recombines TRBV19 with TRBJ1-2; 9 positions agree with TRBD1. This CDR3 region has 16 residues. The V segment lost 6 bases and the J segment 4 bases; nucleotides outside the gene matches: 12. Germline CDR1 and CDR2: LNHDA and SQIVND (reference sequence). CDR3 region: CASSKKGTGNFYGYTF. The CDR3 nucleotides read TGTGCCAGTAGCAAAAAAGGGACAGGGAATTTCTATGGCTACACCTTC.

The V and J genes are TRBV11-3 and TRBJ2-1; no firm D call. V dropped 0 bases and J dropped 5 bases, with 5 bases sitting between them. This CDR3 is built from 13 residues. Germline CDR1 SGHNT, CDR2 YENEEA. The CDR3 reads CASSLDPNNEQFF. CDR3 sequence (DNA): TGTGCCAGCAGCTTAGATCCAAACAATGAGCAGTTCTTC.

This chain links TRBV9 with TRBJ1-2; TRBD1 might be the D (5 bases). Per the germline V gene, CDR1 is SGDLS and CDR2 is YYNGEE. V was trimmed by 0 bases and J by 2 bases, leaving 11 bases between them. CDR3 length equals 15 residues. CDR3 nucleotides: TGTGCCAGCAGCGTAGACGCAGGGCACAACTATGGCTACACCTTC. It specifies CASSVDAGHNYGYTF.

The chain combines TRBV21-1 with TRBJ2-6; the table gives TRBD1 as D, unverified against the DNA. TRBV21-1 is termed a pseudogene. The CDR3 totals 17 residues. In DNA form, the CDR3 reads TGTGCCAGCAGCAAAGTACAGCAACCCTCTGGGGCCAACGTCCTGACTTTC. Its protein product is CASSKVQQPSGANVLTF.

This rearrangement joins TRBV5-1 to TRBJ1-2; the match to TRBD1 covers 8 bases. The CDR3 runs 14 residues. Germline V gene sequence: CDR1 SGHRS, CDR2 YFSETQ. V lost 10 bases to trimming and J lost 8 bases; unmatched junction nucleotides: 16. The CDR3 DNA follows: TGCGCCGGTCAGGAGGGCCCAGGGGGCTCCGGCTACACCTTC. This encodes CAGQEGPGGSGYTF.

The V and J genes are TRBV7-2 and TRBJ1-5, with D unresolved. The germline V and J ends were trimmed by 0 bases and 0 bases, with 12 bases remaining between them. Germline-derived CDR1 and CDR2 are SGHTA and FQGNSA. This CDR3 contains 17 residues. For the CDR3, the DNA is TGTGCCAGCAGCTTAGCCGCACAGCGCTATAGCAATCAGCCCCAGCATTTT. Encoded protein: CASSLAAQRYSNQPQHF. The variable domain in full, completed from reference TRBV7-2 and TRBJ1-5, reads GAGVSQSPSNKVTEKGKDVELRCDPISGHTALYWYRQSLGQGLEFLIYFQGNSAPDKSGLPSDRFSAERTGGSVSTLTIQRTQQEDSAVYLCASSLAAQRYSNQPQHFGDGTRLSIL.

The chain links TRBV6-2 or TRBV6-3 to TRBJ1-1; TRBD1 matches at 8 bases. Germline trimming cut 3 bases from V and 3 bases from J; bases unmatched to any gene: 9. In germline, CDR1 is MNHEY, CDR2 SVGEGT. There are 16 residues in the CDR3. The CDR3 nucleotides read TGTGCCAGCAGTTATTTTGTGACAGGGGTGGACACTGAAGCTTTCTTT. Translating gives CASSYFVTGVDTEAFF.

Notes on this clone: Other nucleotide sequences in the sample specify the same CDR3. The chain has TRBV6-5 and TRBJ1-4, with 8 positions matching TRBD1. The CDR3 length is 13 residues. Losses at the gene ends were 6 bases for V and 5 bases for J; bases not matched to a gene: 2. Germline values: CDR1 MNHEY, CDR2 SVGAGI. The CDR3 nucleotides read TGTGCCAGCAGCAGACAGGGGAATGAAAAACTGTTTTTT. Translating gives CASSRQGNEKLFF.

The V call is TRBV5-6, the J call TRBJ1-4, with TRBD1 as a possible D gene (6 bases). The CDR3 extends over 14 amino acids. Deletions cut 0 bases from V and 9 bases from J, with 12 bases between. Germline assignment: CDR1 SGHDT and CDR2 YYEEEE. The DNA for the CDR3 is TGTGCCAGCAGCTTGGAGGGGGTTTATCAAAAACTGTTTTTT. Amino acids: CASSLEGVYQKLFF.

This clone has just one count. The J gene is TRBJ1-5, the V gene TRBV7-2; possible D gene TRBD1, 5 bases. Germline CDR1 is SGHTA and CDR2 is FQGNSA. The V end was cut by 3 bases, the J end by 0 bases, with 12 bases between. The CDR3 runs 16 residues. The CDR3 DNA follows: TGTGCCAGCAGCTTGGACAATTCTTATAGCAATCAGCCCCAGCATTTT. Its translation is CASSLDNSYSNQPQHF.

This rearrangement joins TRBV3-1 (or the pseudogene TRBV3-2) to TRBJ1-3; 7 nucleotides agree with TRBD1. The CDR3 spans 17 residues. The ends lost 5 bases at V and 2 bases at J; junction bases unmatched: 12. The germline V gene encodes CDR1 LGHDT and CDR2 YNNKEL (reference sequence). CDR3 nucleotide sequence: TGTGCCAGCAGCTCCCTGCGTCAAGGGGGCACTGGAAACACCATATATTTT. It codes for CASSSLRQGGTGNTIYF.

A single count supports this clone. The chain carries TRBV3-1 (or the pseudogene TRBV3-2) and TRBJ2-6, with 7 bases matching TRBD2. This CDR3 region has 18 residues. Germline V gene sequence: CDR1 LGHDT, CDR2 YNNKEL (reference sequence). V lost 1 base to trimming and J lost 4 bases; unmatched junction nucleotides: 10. The CDR3 region is CASSQASAGRAGANVLTF. CDR3 DNA sequence: TGTGCCAGCAGCCAAGCCTCGGCGGGGAGGGCGGGGGCCAACGTCCTGACTTTC.